The present T cell receptor (beta chain) was sequenced within a study of CD8+ T cells in alopecia areata. It was cDNA, reverse transcribed from extracted RNA, that served as the sequencing template. The method was immunoSEQ multiplex PCR; TCRdb's version includes in-frame clones alone and lacks a portion of them. The sample holds over 150,000 clones, approximately 56% seen once. General study results and limits: Scalp samples also contribute reads from the resident alphabeta T cells found in normal skin. Just one nonresponder means the tie between baseline CD8+ expansion and response stays uncertain.

Treatment described: oral pan-JAK inhibitor, 5-10 mg twice daily. This clone was seen a few times. The target antigen is unknown. This clonotype originated in a human donor with alopecia areata. This specimen was CD4+ T cells sorted from blood, taken at week 4, from a patient treated with tofacitinib.

CDR3 coding DNA: TGCAGCGTTCGGGGGATGAACACTGAAGCTTTCTTT. Amino acid sequence: CSVRGMNTEAFF. J is TRBJ1-1 and V is TRBV29-1; D might be TRBD1 (5 bases). There are 12 residues in the CDR3. Germline assignment: CDR1 SQVTM and CDR2 ANQGSEA. The V gene lost 5 bases and the J gene lost 0 bases, with 7 bases spanning the gap.